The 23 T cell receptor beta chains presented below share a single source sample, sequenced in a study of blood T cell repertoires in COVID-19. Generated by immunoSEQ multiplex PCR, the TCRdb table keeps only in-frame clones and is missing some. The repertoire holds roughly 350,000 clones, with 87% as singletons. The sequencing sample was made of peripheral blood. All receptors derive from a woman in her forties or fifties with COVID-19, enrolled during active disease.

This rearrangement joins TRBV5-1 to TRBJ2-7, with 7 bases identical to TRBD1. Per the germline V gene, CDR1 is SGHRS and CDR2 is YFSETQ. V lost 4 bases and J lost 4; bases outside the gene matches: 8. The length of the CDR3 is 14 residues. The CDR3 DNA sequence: TGCGCCAGCAGCCCCGGGACAGTGATTTACGAGCAGTACTTC. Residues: CASSPGTVIYEQYF.

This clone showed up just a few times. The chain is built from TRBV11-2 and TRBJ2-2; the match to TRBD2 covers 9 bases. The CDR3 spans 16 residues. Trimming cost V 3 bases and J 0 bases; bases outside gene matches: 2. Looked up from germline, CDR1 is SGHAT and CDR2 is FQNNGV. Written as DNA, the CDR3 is TGTGCCAGCAGCTTTGGCGGGAGGGCGAACACCGGGGAGCTGTTTTTT. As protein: CASSFGGRANTGELFF.

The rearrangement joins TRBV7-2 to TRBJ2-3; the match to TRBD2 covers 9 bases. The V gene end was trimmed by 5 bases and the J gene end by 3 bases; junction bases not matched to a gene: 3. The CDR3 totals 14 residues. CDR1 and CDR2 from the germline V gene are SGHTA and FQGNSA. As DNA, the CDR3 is TGTGCCAGCAGCCGGACTAGCGTAACAGATACGCAGTATTTT. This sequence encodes CASSRTSVTDTQYF. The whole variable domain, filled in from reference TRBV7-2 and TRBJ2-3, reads GAGVSQSPSNKVTEKGKDVELRCDPISGHTALYWYRQSLGQGLEFLIYFQGNSAPDKSGLPSDRFSAERTGGSVSTLTIQRTQQEDSAVYLCASSRTSVTDTQYFGPGTRLTVL.

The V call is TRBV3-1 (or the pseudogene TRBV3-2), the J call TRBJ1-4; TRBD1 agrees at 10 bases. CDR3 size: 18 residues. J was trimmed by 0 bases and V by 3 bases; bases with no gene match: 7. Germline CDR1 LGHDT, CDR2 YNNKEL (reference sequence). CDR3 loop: CASSQTGQGFATNEKLFF. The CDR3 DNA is TGTGCCAGCAGCCAGACGGGACAGGGGTTTGCAACTAATGAAAAACTGTTTTTT.

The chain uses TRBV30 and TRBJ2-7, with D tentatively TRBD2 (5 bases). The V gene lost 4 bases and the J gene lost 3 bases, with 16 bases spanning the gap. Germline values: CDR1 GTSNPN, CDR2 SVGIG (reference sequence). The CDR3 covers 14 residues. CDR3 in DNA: TGTGCCTGGACCCCCCCTGCTGCGGGCTACGAGCAGTACTTC. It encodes CAWTPPAAGYEQYF.

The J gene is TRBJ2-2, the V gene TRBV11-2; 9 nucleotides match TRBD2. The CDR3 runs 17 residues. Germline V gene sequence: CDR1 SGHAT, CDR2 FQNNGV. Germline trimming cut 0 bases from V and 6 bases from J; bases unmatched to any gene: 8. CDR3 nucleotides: TGTGCCAGCAGCTTAGAATGGGCGGGAGGGCCCCCCGGGGAGCTGTTTTTT. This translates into CASSLEWAGGPPGELFF.

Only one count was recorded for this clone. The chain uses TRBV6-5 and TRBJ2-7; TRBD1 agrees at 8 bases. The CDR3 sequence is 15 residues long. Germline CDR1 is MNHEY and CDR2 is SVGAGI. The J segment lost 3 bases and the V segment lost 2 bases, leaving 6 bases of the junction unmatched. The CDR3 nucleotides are TGTGCCAGCAGTTACAATCGGGACAGGATCTACGAGCAGTACTTC. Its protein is CASSYNRDRIYEQYF.

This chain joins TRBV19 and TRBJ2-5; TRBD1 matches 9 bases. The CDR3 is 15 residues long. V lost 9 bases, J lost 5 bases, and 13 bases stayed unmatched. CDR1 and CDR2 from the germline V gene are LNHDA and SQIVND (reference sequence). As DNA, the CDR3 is TGTGCCAGCCGGGACAGGGTTCGCCAAGTGGAGACCCAGTACTTC. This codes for CASRDRVRQVETQYF. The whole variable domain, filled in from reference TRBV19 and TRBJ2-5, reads DGGITQSPKYLFRKEGQNVTLSCEQNLNHDAMYWYRQDPGQGLRLIYYSQIVNDFQKGDIAEGYSVSREKKESFPLTVTSAQKNPTAFYLCASRDRVRQVETQYFGPGTRLLVL.

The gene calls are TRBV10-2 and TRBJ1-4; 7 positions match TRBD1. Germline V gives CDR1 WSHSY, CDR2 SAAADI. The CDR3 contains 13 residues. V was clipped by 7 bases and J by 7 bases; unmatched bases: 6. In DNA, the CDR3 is TGCGCCAGCACAGGGGGGCCGGGTGAAAAACTGTTTTTT. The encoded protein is CASTGGPGEKLFF.

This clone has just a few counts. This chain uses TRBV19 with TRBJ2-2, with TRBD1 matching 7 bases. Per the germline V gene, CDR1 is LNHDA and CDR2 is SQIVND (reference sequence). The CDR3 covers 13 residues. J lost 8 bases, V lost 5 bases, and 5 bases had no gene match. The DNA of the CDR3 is TGTGCCAGTAGTTCACAGGGGCCGGGGGAGCTGTTTTTT. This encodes CASSSQGPGELFF. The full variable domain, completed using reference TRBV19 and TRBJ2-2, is DGGITQSPKYLFRKEGQNVTLSCEQNLNHDAMYWYRQDPGQGLRLIYYSQIVNDFQKGDIAEGYSVSREKKESFPLTVTSAQKNPTAFYLCASSSQGPGELFFGEGSRLTVL.

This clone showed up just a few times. Here the CDR3 reads CASSPGANYGYTF. The DNA for the CDR3 is TGTGCCAGCAGCCCGGGGGCTAACTATGGCTACACCTTC. The chain carries TRBV5-6 and TRBJ1-2; perhaps TRBD1 as D (5 bases). V lost 4 bases and J lost 0, with 7 bases in between. In germline, CDR1 is SGHDT, CDR2 YYEEEE. The CDR3 has 13 residues.

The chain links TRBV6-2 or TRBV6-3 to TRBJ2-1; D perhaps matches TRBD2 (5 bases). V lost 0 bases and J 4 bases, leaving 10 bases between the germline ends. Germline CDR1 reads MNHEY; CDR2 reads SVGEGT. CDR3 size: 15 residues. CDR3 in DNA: TGTGCCAGCAGTTACTCCGGACGGGGTTACAATGAGCAGTTCTTC. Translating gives CASSYSGRGYNEQFF.

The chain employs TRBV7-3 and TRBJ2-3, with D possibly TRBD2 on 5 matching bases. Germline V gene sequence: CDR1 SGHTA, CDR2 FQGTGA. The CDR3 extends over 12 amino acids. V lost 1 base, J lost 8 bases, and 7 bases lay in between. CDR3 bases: TGTGCCAGCAGCTTAAACGAGGGTACGCAGTATTTT. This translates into CASSLNEGTQYF.

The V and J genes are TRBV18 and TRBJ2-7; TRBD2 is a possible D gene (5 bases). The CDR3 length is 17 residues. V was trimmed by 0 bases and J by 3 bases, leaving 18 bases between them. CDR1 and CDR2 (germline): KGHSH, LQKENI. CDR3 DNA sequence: TGTGCCAGCTCACCACCGGGCACGCGTAGGGAGCGCTACGAGCAGTACTTC. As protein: CASSPPGTRRERYEQYF.

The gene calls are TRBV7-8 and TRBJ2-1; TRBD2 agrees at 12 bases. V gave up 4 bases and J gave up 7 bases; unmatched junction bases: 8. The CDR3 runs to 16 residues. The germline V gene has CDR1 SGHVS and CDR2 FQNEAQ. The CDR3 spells CASSSLAGGLRNEQFF. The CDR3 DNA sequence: TGTGCCAGCAGCTCTCTAGCGGGAGGGCTTCGGAATGAGCAGTTCTTC.

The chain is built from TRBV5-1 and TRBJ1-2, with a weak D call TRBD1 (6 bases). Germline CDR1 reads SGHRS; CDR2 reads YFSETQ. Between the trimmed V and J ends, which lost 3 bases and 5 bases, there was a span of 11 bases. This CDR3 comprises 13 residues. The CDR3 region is CASSYDRRYGYTF. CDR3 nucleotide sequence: TGCGCCAGCAGCTATGACAGGAGGTATGGCTACACCTTC.

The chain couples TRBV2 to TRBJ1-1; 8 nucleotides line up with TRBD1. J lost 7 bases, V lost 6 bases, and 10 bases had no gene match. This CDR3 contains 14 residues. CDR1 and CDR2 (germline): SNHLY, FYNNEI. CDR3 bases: TGTGCCAGCAGCCAGGACAGGGTGTTTAGTGAAGCTTTCTTT. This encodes CASSQDRVFSEAFF.

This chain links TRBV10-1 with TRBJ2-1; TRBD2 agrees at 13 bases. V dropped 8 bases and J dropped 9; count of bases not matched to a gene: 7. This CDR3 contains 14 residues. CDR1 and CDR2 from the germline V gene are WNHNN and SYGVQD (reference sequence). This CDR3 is CASSRTSGRGEQFF. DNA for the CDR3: TGCGCCAGCTCCCGTACTAGCGGGAGGGGTGAGCAGTTCTTC.

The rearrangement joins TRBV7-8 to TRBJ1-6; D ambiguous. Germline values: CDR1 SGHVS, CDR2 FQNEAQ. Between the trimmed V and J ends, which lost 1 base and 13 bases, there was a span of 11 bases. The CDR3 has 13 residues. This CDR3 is CASSLEPSVPLHF. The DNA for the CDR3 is TGTGCCAGCAGCTTAGAACCCTCGGTGCCCCTCCACTTT. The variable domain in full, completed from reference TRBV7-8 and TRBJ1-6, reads GAGVSQSPRYKVAKRGQDVALRCDPISGHVSLFWYQQALGQGPEFLTYFQNEAQLDKSGLPSDRFFAERPEGSVSTLKIQRTQQEDSAVYLCASSLEPSVPLHFGNGTRLTVT.

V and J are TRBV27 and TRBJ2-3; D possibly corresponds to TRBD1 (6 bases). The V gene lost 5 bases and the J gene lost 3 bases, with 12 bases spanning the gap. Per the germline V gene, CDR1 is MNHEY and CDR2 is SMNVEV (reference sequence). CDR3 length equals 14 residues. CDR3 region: CASSTRGTTDTQYF. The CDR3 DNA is TGTGCCAGCAGTACCAGGGGCACGACAGATACGCAGTATTTT.

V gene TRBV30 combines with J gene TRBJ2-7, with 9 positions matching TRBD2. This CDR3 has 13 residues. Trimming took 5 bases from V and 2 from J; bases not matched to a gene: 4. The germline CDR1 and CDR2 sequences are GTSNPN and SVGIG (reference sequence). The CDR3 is CAWGAGGPYEQYF. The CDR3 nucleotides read TGTGCCTGGGGAGCGGGGGGTCCCTACGAGCAGTACTTC.

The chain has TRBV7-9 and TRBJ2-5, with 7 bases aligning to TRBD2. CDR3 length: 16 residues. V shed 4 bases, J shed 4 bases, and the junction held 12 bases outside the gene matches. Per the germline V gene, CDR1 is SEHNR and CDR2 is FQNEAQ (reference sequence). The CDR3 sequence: CASSSGIAGHPETQYF. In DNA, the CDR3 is TGTGCCAGCAGCTCAGGTATAGCGGGCCATCCAGAGACCCAGTACTTC. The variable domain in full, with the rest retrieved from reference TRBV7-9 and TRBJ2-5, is DTGVSQNPRHKITKRGQNVTFRCDPISEHNRLYWYRQTLGQGPEFLTYFQNEAQLEKSRLLSDRFSAERPKGSFSTLEIQRTEQGDSAMYLCASSSGIAGHPETQYFGPGTRLLVL.

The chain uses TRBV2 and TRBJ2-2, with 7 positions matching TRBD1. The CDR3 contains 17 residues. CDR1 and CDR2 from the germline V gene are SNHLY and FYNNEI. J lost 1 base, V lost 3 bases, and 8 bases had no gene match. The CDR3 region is CASSETGSEWNTGELFF. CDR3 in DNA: TGTGCCAGCAGTGAGACAGGGTCTGAATGGAACACCGGGGAGCTGTTTTTT.